This TCR beta chain was found in a study of blood T cells in healthy people across ages. The V end lost 9 bases, the J end lost 3 bases, and 19 bases lay between the germline ends. The CDR3 totals 15 residues. The table lists this clonotype with a few counts. Combining a sample-barcoded 5' primer with a J-beta primer mix, a second PCR ran for roughly 7 to 11 cycles. MiXCR, applied by TCRdb to the 5' RACE reads, yields one record per CDR3 protein. The profile shows 1.8 million or so distinct CDR3 sequences, around 40% of them singletons. V usage is TRBV12-3 or TRBV12-4 and J usage is TRBJ2-3, with a weak D call TRBD2 (6 bases). The source of this sequence is a human donor in good health. Sequencing was done on a sample of blood. CDR3 region: CASTGGSLGTDTQYF. The CDR3 nucleotides are TGTGCCAGTACTGGAGGGTCCCTGGGAACAGATACGCAGTATTTT.